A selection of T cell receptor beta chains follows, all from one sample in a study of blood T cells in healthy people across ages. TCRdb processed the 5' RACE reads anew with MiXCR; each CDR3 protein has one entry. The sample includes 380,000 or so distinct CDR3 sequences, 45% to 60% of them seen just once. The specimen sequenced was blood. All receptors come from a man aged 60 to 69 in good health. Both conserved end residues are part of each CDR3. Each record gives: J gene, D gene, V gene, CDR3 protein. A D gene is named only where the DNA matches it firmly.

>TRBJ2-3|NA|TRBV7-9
CASTDADTQYF
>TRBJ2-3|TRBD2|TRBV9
CASSVYSGRAGYGDTQYF
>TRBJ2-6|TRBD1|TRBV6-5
CASSSRTGGAGANVLTF
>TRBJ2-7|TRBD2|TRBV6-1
CASSTQLAGESEQYF
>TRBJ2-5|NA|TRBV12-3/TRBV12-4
CASSPHTYKQYF
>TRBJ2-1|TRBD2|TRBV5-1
CACSSGLAGEHNEQFF
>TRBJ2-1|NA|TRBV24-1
CATSDPEEGLETQFF
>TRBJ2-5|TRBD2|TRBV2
CASSEGALAGGQETQYF
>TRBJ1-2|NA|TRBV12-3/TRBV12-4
CASSLKWNYGYTF
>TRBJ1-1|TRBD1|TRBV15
CATSKGQGGTEAFF
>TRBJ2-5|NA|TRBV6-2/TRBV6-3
CASSYGRPETQYF
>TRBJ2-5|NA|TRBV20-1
CSADVGLGTQYF
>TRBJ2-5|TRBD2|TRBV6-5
CASSERGFYQETQYF
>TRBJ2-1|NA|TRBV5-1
CASSLDSQGMVYNEQFF
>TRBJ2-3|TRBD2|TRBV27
CASSNWGGGRGSDTQYF
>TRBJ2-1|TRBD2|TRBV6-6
CASRGTGGDNERFF
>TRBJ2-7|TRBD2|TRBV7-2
CASSSSGLAGGAEQYF
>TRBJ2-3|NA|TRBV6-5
CASSYSSLGSDTQYF
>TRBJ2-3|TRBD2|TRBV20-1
CSASCLLVTSGRGDTQYF
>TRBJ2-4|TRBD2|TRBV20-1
CSAPLAGKNIQYF
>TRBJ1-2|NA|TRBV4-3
CASSQDNGGGRGYTF
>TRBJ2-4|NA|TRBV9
CASSAGELGAKNIQYF